This TCR beta chain comes out of a study of cytomegalovirus exposure and HLA in healthy donors. Study details: The same platform was used for the 100 to 150 validation repertoires and the roughly 680 first-cohort repertoires, a later analysis reported.

CDR1 and CDR2 (germline): MNHEY, SVGAGI. This CDR3 region has 13 residues. V lost 8 bases to trimming and J lost 1 base; unmatched junction nucleotides: 5. The study drew the donors from its roughly 120-subject validation cohort, separate from the roughly 700-subject first cohort. Only in-frame clones appear in the TCRdb table, and some are missing; sequencing was by immunoSEQ multiplex PCR. The sample lists more than 100,000 clones, around nine tenths occurring once. This clone was detected a few times. Sequenced: PBMCs. This receptor was taken from a woman under 30 in good health and CMV-seropositive. The chain links TRBV6-5 to TRBJ2-7; 7 positions agree with TRBD1. The CDR3 region has the DNA TGTGCCAGCGAGAGGGACAGTTCCTACGAGCAGTACTTC. Protein sequence: CASERDSSYEQYF.